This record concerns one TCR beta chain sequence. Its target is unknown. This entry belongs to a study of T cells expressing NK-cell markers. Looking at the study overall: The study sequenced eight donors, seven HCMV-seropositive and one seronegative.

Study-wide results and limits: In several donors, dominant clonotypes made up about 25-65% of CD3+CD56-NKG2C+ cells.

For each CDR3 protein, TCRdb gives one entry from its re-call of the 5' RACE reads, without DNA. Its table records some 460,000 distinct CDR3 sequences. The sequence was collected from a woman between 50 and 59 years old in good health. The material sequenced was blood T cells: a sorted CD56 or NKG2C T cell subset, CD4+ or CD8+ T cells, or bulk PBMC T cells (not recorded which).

The CDR3 sequence: CASSLGLAEGTDTQYF. The chain carries TRBV7-9 and TRBJ2-3; absent DNA, TCRdb's TRBD2 call cannot be checked. Germline V gene lookup returns CDR1 SEHNR and CDR2 FQNEAQ (reference sequence). The CDR3 has 16 amino acids.